The 10 T cell receptor beta chains reported below all come from one sample, sequenced in a study of shared clonotypes between healthy human individuals. Generated by immunoSEQ multiplex PCR, the TCRdb table keeps only in-frame clones and is missing some. Of 150,000 to 200,000 clones in the sample, approximately 92% were seen once. The material sequenced was naive CD4+ T cells sorted from blood. Subset indicated: CD45RA+ positively selected. The receptor set was obtained from a woman between 25 and 40 years old in good health.

V gene TRBV7-9 combines with J gene TRBJ2-3; 9 bases match TRBD2. Germline CDR1 and CDR2: SEHNR and FQNEAQ (reference sequence). Trimming removed 6 bases from V and 1 base from J; junction bases left unmatched: 2. CDR3 size: 14 residues. The chain's CDR3 is CASRRTSGTDTQYF. DNA of the CDR3: TGTGCCAGCAGACGGACTAGCGGCACAGATACGCAGTATTTT.

The chain uses TRBV7-9 and TRBJ2-3; 7 bases are a match to TRBD2. The CDR3 loop spans 15 amino acids. Germline CDR1 and CDR2: SEHNR and FQNEAQ (reference sequence). The V segment lost 6 bases and the J segment 3 bases; nucleotides outside the gene matches: 9. The CDR3, as DNA: TGTGCCAGCAGTTCCGGGACTATAGTAACAGATACGCAGTATTTT. Its translation is CASSSGTIVTDTQYF.

The chain's CDR3 is CASSLQGTTYEQYF. The DNA for the CDR3 is TGTGCCAGCAGCCTACAGGGGACCACCTACGAGCAGTACTTC. The chain is built from TRBV6-1 and TRBJ2-7, with TRBD1 identical over 7 bases. The CDR3 loop spans 14 amino acids. The germline CDR1 and CDR2 sequences are MNHNS and SASEGT. Trimming cost V 6 bases and J 2 bases; bases outside gene matches: 7.

CDR3 nucleotide sequence: TGTGCCAGCAGACGGAGGACAGGGGCATTCGATGAGCAGTTCTTC. Translating gives CASRRRTGAFDEQFF. The chain recombines TRBV6-5 with TRBJ2-1; 9 nucleotides line up with TRBD1. Germline assignment: CDR1 MNHEY and CDR2 SVGAGI. J was trimmed by 8 bases and V by 6 bases; bases with no gene match: 11. The CDR3 consists of 15 residues.

The V gene is TRBV18, the J gene TRBJ2-3; D may be TRBD1 or TRBD2 (5 bases each). Germline CDR1 KGHSH, CDR2 LQKENI. This CDR3 region has 15 residues. V lost 2 bases to trimming and J lost 5 bases, with 14 bases between them. Here the CDR3 reads CASSPESGSGDTQYF. CDR3 bases: TGTGCCAGCTCACCAGAGTCAGGGAGTGGAGATACGCAGTATTTT.

This clone was counted only a few times. The chain couples TRBV27 to TRBJ2-7, with 7 bases that match TRBD1. Trimming at V came to 6 bases and at J to 0 bases, leaving 8 bases not matched to a gene. There are 15 residues in the CDR3. In germline, CDR1 is MNHEY, CDR2 SMNVEV (reference sequence). The CDR3 region is CASRTPRQGSYEQYF. The CDR3 DNA is TGTGCCAGCAGGACACCTCGACAGGGCTCCTACGAGCAGTACTTC.

The chain recombines TRBV9 with TRBJ2-7; D is uncertain. The V end lost 0 bases, the J end lost 0 bases, and 7 bases lay between the germline ends. The germline V gene has CDR1 SGDLS and CDR2 YYNGEE. The CDR3 length is 14 residues. CDR3 sequence reads: CASSVVASSYEQYF. The CDR3 DNA follows: TGTGCCAGCAGCGTAGTAGCTAGCTCCTACGAGCAGTACTTC.

This chain links TRBV5-1 with TRBJ1-2, with D perhaps TRBD1 (6 bases). The V gene's germline CDR1 is SGHRS and CDR2 YFSETQ. The germline V and J ends were trimmed by 4 bases and 0 bases, with 13 bases remaining between them. CDR3 length: 15 residues. Here the CDR3 reads CASSPGTPANYGYTF. The CDR3 bases are TGCGCCAGCAGCCCCGGGACACCTGCTAACTATGGCTACACCTTC.

This clone was seen only once. This chain connects TRBV6-6 to TRBJ2-7, with D unclear. This CDR3 is 15 amino acids long. The ends were cut back, 0 bases at V and 0 bases at J, with 9 bases in the middle. Germline V gene data show CDR1 as MNHNY and CDR2 as SVGAGI (reference sequence). The CDR3 protein is CASSYSGPPSYEQYF. CDR3 nucleotides: TGTGCCAGCAGTTACTCGGGTCCCCCCTCCTACGAGCAGTACTTC.

Note on this clone: Other DNA sequences of this sample code for an identical CDR3. The chain uses TRBV7-2 and TRBJ1-4, with D uncertain. The CDR3 sequence is 15 residues long. The V gene lost 3 bases and the J gene lost 5 bases, with 13 bases spanning the gap. CDR1 is SGHTA and CDR2 is FQGNSA in the germline V gene. The CDR3 loop reads CASSFKDGMNEKLFF. The CDR3 coding sequence is TGTGCCAGCAGCTTTAAGGACGGGATGAATGAAAAACTGTTTTTT.